The 23 T cell receptor beta chains presented below share a single source sample, sequenced in a study of brain T cells in children with intractable seizures. Time point denoted: blood from clinic visit 5 months post-surgery; TSC patient then seizure free. The repertoire was sequenced with immunoSEQ multiplex PCR; TCRdb's copy has only in-frame clones and lacks some. The sample lists a few hundred thousand clones; about 93% were seen once. Sample: peripheral blood, taken roughly 5 months after surgery. Source of these receptors: a boy less than two years old with tuberous sclerosis and intractable seizures.

V is TRBV24-1 and J is TRBJ2-5, with D possibly being TRBD1 or TRBD2 (6 bases each). Trimming took off 3 bases at V and 2 bases at J, with 21 bases between the two ends. Germline V CDR1 and CDR2: KGHDR, SFDVKD. CDR3 length equals 18 residues. The chain's CDR3 is CATSDTGDTKGGQETQYF. The DNA for the CDR3 is TGTGCCACCAGTGATACTGGGGACACCAAAGGGGGGCAAGAGACCCAGTACTTC.

The chain carries TRBV7-2 and TRBJ1-3; 7 nucleotides line up with TRBD1. V dropped 5 bases and J dropped 4; count of bases not matched to a gene: 8. Germline CDR1 reads SGHTA; CDR2 reads FQGNSA. The CDR3 totals 15 residues. CDR3: CASSPGSGGGNTIYF. Here the CDR3 DNA reads TGTGCCAGCAGCCCCGGGTCAGGGGGAGGAAACACCATATATTTT.

The chain recombines TRBV11-1 with TRBJ2-7; TRBD1 or TRBD2 may be the D gene (5 bases each). V was shortened by 5 bases and J by 0 bases, with 11 bases between the two germline ends. CDR3 length: 14 residues. Germline-derived CDR1 and CDR2 are SGHAT and FQDESV (reference sequence). In DNA form, the CDR3 reads TGTGCCAGCAGCCTCGGGACGGGCTCCTACGAGCAGTACTTC. Translated: CASSLGTGSYEQYF.

This chain links TRBV7-3 with TRBJ2-1; TRBD2 matches 11 bases. Unmatched junction bases numbered 12, after V lost 5 bases and J lost 3 bases. Looked up from germline, CDR1 is SGHTA and CDR2 is FQGTGA. The CDR3 contains 18 residues. The CDR3 coding sequence is TGTGCCAGCAGCCCAGGACTGACTAGCGGGACTTACTACAATGAGCAGTTCTTC. Amino acids: CASSPGLTSGTYYNEQFF.

This chain uses TRBV30 with TRBJ1-2; 8 bases line up with TRBD1. Germline CDR1 and CDR2: GTSNPN and SVGIG (reference sequence). The V and J ends lost 4 bases and 0 bases, in that order; junction bases with no gene match: 1. CDR3 length equals 13 residues. This CDR3 reads CAWTGGANYGYTF. CDR3 coding DNA: TGTGCCTGGACAGGGGGCGCTAACTATGGCTACACCTTC.

CDR3 in amino acids: CASSVAPTSGGRTDTQYF. The CDR3, as DNA: TGTGCCAGCAGCGTGGCCCCGACTAGCGGGGGCCGCACAGATACGCAGTATTTT. The rearrangement joins TRBV5-8 to TRBJ2-3; 12 bases map to TRBD2. CDR1 is SGHTS, CDR2 YDEGEE, per germline. The CDR3 is 18 amino acids. V was clipped by 4 bases and J by 1 base; unmatched bases: 10.

This CDR3 reads CASSLEEGHYEQYF. CDR3 nucleotide sequence: TGTGCCAGCAGCTTAGAAGAGGGGCACTACGAGCAGTACTTC. The chain recombines TRBV7-9 with TRBJ2-7; D may match TRBD1 or TRBD2 (5 bases each). Trimming left V 1 base short and J 3 bases short, with 10 bases between. The CDR3 covers 14 residues. Germline V gene lookup returns CDR1 SEHNR and CDR2 FQNEAQ (reference sequence).

The chain uses TRBV19 and TRBJ2-5, with TRBD2 matching over 12 bases. V lost 7 bases and J lost 5; bases outside the gene matches: 5. Per the germline V gene, CDR1 is LNHDA and CDR2 is SQIVND (reference sequence). The CDR3 spans 14 residues. CDR3 DNA: TGTGCCAGTACCCCTAGCGGGGGGGCCGAGACCCAGTACTTC. Its translation is CASTPSGGAETQYF.

The chain employs TRBV2 and TRBJ2-1; 7 bases map to TRBD1. Germline V gene data show CDR1 as SNHLY and CDR2 as FYNNEI. J gave up 8 bases and V 4 bases, and 5 bases lay outside the gene matches. The CDR3 covers 13 residues. For the CDR3, the DNA is TGTGCCAGCAGTGGAGACAGGGTCCATGAGCAGTTCTTC. It translates to CASSGDRVHEQFF. The whole variable domain, filled in from reference TRBV2 and TRBJ2-1, reads EPEVTQTPSHQVTQMGQEVILRCVPISNHLYFYWYRQILGQKVEFLVSFYNNEISEKSEIFDDQFSVERPDGSNFTLKIRSTKLEDSAMYFCASSGDRVHEQFFGPGTRLTVL.

V gene TRBV13 combines with J gene TRBJ1-2; maybe TRBD1 (5 bases). Germline V gene data show CDR1 as PRHDT and CDR2 as FYEKMQ (reference sequence). The CDR3 has 15 residues. The ends were cut back, 2 bases at V and 5 bases at J, with 15 bases in the middle. CDR3 nucleotide sequence: TGTGCCAGCAGCTTACAGCAGAGCCGGGGGTATGGCTACACCTTC. Residues: CASSLQQSRGYGYTF.

The V and J genes are TRBV13 and TRBJ1-2, with 10 nucleotides matching TRBD1. V shed 8 bases, J shed 6 bases, and the junction held 6 bases outside the gene matches. This CDR3 contains 13 residues. CDR1 is PRHDT, CDR2 FYEKMQ, per germline (reference sequence). CDR3 nucleotides: TGTGCCAGCTGGGGACAGGGGCGGGATGGCTACACCTTC. It yields the protein CASWGQGRDGYTF.

The CDR3 reads CASSLKGTYEQYF. CDR3 bases: TGCGCCAGCAGCTTGAAGGGCACCTACGAGCAGTACTTC. The gene calls are TRBV5-1 and TRBJ2-7; the D is unclear. This CDR3 is built from 13 residues. Trimming left V 1 base short and J 2 bases short, with 7 bases between. Germline values: CDR1 SGHRS, CDR2 YFSETQ.

The chain recombines TRBV19 with TRBJ2-5, with D possibly TRBD1 on 6 matching bases. The CDR3 loop spans 15 amino acids. Per the germline V gene, CDR1 is LNHDA and CDR2 is SQIVND (reference sequence). V was shortened by 6 bases and J by 5 bases, with 19 bases between the two germline ends. The CDR3 protein is CASSRVGARWETQYF. In nucleotides, the CDR3 is TGTGCCAGTAGCCGGGTGGGGGCTAGGTGGGAGACCCAGTACTTC.

This sequence joins TRBV28 and TRBJ2-7; D call uncertain. Trimming stripped 8 bases from V and 12 bases from J, with 14 bases between. CDR1 and CDR2 from the germline V gene are MDHEN and SYDVKM. This CDR3 is 10 amino acids long. Here the CDR3 DNA reads TGTGCCAGCGGCGGACGGGTACGGTACTTC. It codes for CASGGRVRYF.

The chain carries TRBV21-1 and TRBJ2-7; TRBD2 is the table's D call and was not checked against the DNA. TRBV21-1 is flagged as a pseudogene. CDR3 length: 15 amino acids. CDR3 in amino acids: CASSNGDPGYYEQYF. CDR3 DNA sequence: TGTGCCAGCAGCAACGGGGATCCTGGGTACTACGAGCAGTACTTC.

The table lists this clone with a count of one. The chain combines TRBV10-1 with TRBJ1-6; D uncertain. The germline V gene has CDR1 WNHNN and CDR2 SYGVQD (reference sequence). V lost 4 bases, J lost 10 bases, and 8 bases lay in between. CDR3 length equals 12 residues. This CDR3 is CASSGERSPLHF. As DNA, the CDR3 is TGCGCCAGCAGTGGTGAGCGGTCACCCCTCCACTTT.

The chain has TRBV7-9 and TRBJ2-1; 8 bases match TRBD1. CDR1 is SEHNR and CDR2 is FQNEAQ in the germline V gene (reference sequence). The V segment lost 4 bases and the J segment 2 bases; nucleotides outside the gene matches: 4. The CDR3 covers 15 residues. The DNA of the CDR3 is TGTGCCAGCAGCTCGGACAGGGAGGCCTACAATGAGCAGTTCTTC. Amino acids: CASSSDREAYNEQFF.

The chain links TRBV2 to TRBJ1-2, with a weak D call TRBD1 (5 bases). Germline CDR1 is SNHLY and CDR2 is FYNNEI. The CDR3 is made up of 15 amino acids. V dropped 4 bases and J dropped 1 base, with 13 bases sitting between them. DNA of the CDR3: TGTGCCAGCAGTGGGAGACAGACCTTTAACTATGGCTACACCTTC. Its translation: CASSGRQTFNYGYTF.

This chain links TRBV12-3 or TRBV12-4 with TRBJ2-1; 7 bases are shared with TRBD2. The junction had 4 bases not matched to a gene; V was cut back by 5 bases and J by 6 bases. The CDR3 totals 13 residues. The chain's CDR3 is CASSGGLFNEQFF. Written as DNA, the CDR3 is TGTGCCAGCAGTGGGGGACTATTCAATGAGCAGTTCTTC.

This clone was observed a handful of times. The CDR3 coding sequence is TGTGCCAGCAGCCCTAGGACTAGCGGGGACTCCTACAATGAGCAGTTCTTC. Amino acids: CASSPRTSGDSYNEQFF. V usage is TRBV4-2 and J usage is TRBJ2-1; 12 nucleotides align to TRBD2. The germline CDR1 and CDR2 sequences are LGHNA and YNFKEQ. The V and J ends lost 4 bases and 0 bases, in that order; junction bases with no gene match: 4. The CDR3 loop spans 17 amino acids.

DNA for the CDR3: TGTGCCAGCTCTGGGACTAGCGGGAACTACGAGCAGTACTTC. The encoded protein is CASSGTSGNYEQYF. The V call is TRBV18, the J call TRBJ2-7; 13 bases match TRBD2. Trimming removed 6 bases from V and 3 bases from J; junction bases left unmatched: 2. In germline, CDR1 is KGHSH, CDR2 LQKENI. CDR3 length: 14 residues.

The gene calls are TRBV11-1 and TRBJ2-7; the D is unclear. The V gene lost 5 bases and the J gene lost 4 bases, with 9 bases spanning the gap. The CDR3 contains 12 residues. Looked up from germline, CDR1 is SGHAT and CDR2 is FQDESV (reference sequence). CDR3 nucleotides: TGTGCCAGCAGCGAAGACTTATACGAGCAGTACTTC. It is translated as CASSEDLYEQYF.

This clone was seen once. This chain uses TRBV2 with TRBJ2-7; 7 bases are shared with TRBD1. The CDR3 covers 13 residues. Trimming at V came to 11 bases and at J to 1 base, leaving 8 bases not matched to a gene. The germline gives CDR1 SNHLY, CDR2 FYNNEI. CDR3 protein: CAARDSSSYEQYF. In DNA form, the CDR3 reads TGTGCCGCACGGGACAGTAGTTCCTACGAGCAGTACTTC.